These 25 T cell receptor beta chains share one sample of origin, sequenced in a study of blood T cell repertoires in COVID-19. Repertoires were generated with immunoSEQ multiplex PCR, while TCRdb's copy carries only in-frame clones and drops some. The sample lists a few hundred thousand clones; more than 75% were seen once. Material: PBMCs or T cells enriched from blood (not recorded which). These receptors all stem from a man in his forties in a cohort exposed to, infected with or recovered from COVID-19 (not recorded which).

The rearrangement links TRBV11-3 to TRBJ2-2; a weak D match, TRBD2 (5 bases). Germline V lookup: CDR1 SGHNT, CDR2 YENEEA. The V end was cut by 0 bases, the J end by 5 bases, with 7 bases between. This CDR3 spans 14 amino acids. CDR3 loop: CASSLDPGTGELFF. CDR3 in DNA: TGTGCCAGCAGCTTAGATCCGGGGACCGGGGAGCTGTTTTTT. The full variable domain, with the rest looked up from reference TRBV11-3 and TRBJ2-2, is EAGVVQSPRYKIIEKKQPVAFWCNPISGHNTLYWYLQNLGQGPELLIRYENEEAVDDSQLPKDRFSAERLKGVDSTLKIQPAELGDSAVYLCASSLDPGTGELFFGEGSRLTVL.

The CDR3 DNA reads TGTGCCACCACCCATTGGGGAGAAAACTCCTACGAGCAGTACTTC. Translating gives CATTHWGENSYEQYF. The chain couples TRBV19 to TRBJ2-7, with D possibly TRBD2 on 5 matching bases. The CDR3 is 15 amino acids. The germline V gene has CDR1 LNHDA and CDR2 SQIVND (reference sequence). With 10 bases removed from V and 0 bases from J, the gap between germline ends came to 19 bases.

CDR3 amino acids: CAITSSGRGSYNEQFF. In DNA form, the CDR3 reads TGTGCCATCACCTCAAGCGGGAGAGGTTCCTACAATGAGCAGTTCTTC. The chain carries TRBV10-3 and TRBJ2-1; TRBD2 matches 8 bases. Looked up from germline, CDR1 is ENHRY and CDR2 is SYGVKD. There are 16 residues in the CDR3. The V gene end was trimmed by 7 bases and the J gene end by 1 base; junction bases not matched to a gene: 9.

This clone appeared a single time. In the same sample, other DNA sequences code for this CDR3. The CDR3 loop reads CSVTGGYEQYF. CDR3 nucleotide sequence: TGCAGCGTGACAGGGGGCTACGAGCAGTACTTC. V and J are TRBV29-1 and TRBJ2-7; TRBD1 aligns across 9 bases. Germline V lookup: CDR1 SQVTM, CDR2 ANQGSEA. Trimming at V came to 6 bases and at J to 3 bases, leaving 0 bases not matched to a gene. This CDR3 is 11 amino acids long.

This chain joins TRBV3-1 (or the pseudogene TRBV3-2) and TRBJ1-1; D might be TRBD1 (5 bases). Looked up from germline, CDR1 is LGHDT and CDR2 is YNNKEL (reference sequence). Between the trimmed V and J ends, which lost 4 bases and 4 bases, there was a span of 13 bases. This CDR3 is 14 amino acids long. The CDR3, as DNA: TGTGCCAGCAGCCCCTTGGGGGGGGGCACTGAAGCTTTCTTT. The encoded protein is CASSPLGGGTEAFF.

This sequence joins TRBV24-1 and TRBJ2-1; tentative D call: TRBD2 (6 bases). CDR1 is KGHDR, CDR2 SFDVKD, per germline. CDR3 length equals 17 residues. V lost 5 bases and J lost 8, with 24 bases in between. The chain's CDR3 is CATSASTGLQLGDEQFF. Here the CDR3 DNA reads TGTGCCACCAGTGCCTCGACGGGACTGCAGCTTGGGGATGAGCAGTTCTTC.

A few counts support this clone. This chain connects TRBV7-2 to TRBJ1-4; 7 bases align to TRBD1. The germline V gene encodes CDR1 SGHTA and CDR2 FQGNSA. The CDR3 runs to 14 residues. Unmatched junction bases numbered 7, after V lost 5 bases and J lost 7 bases. CDR3: CASSQDRNSEKLFF. The CDR3 DNA reads TGTGCCAGCAGCCAGGACAGGAATAGTGAAAAACTGTTTTTT.

CDR3 DNA: TGTGCCAGCAGGAGACAGGGGAATAATTCACCCCTCCACTTT. Encoded protein: CASRRQGNNSPLHF. The genes are TRBV11-2 and TRBJ1-6; 8 bases line up with TRBD1. This CDR3 region has 14 residues. The V gene's germline CDR1 is SGHAT and CDR2 FQNNGV. Trimming at V came to 6 bases and at J to 5 bases, leaving 3 bases not matched to a gene.

V usage is TRBV18 and J usage is TRBJ2-7; possibly TRBD1 for D (5 bases). This CDR3 is built from 14 residues. Germline-derived CDR1 and CDR2 are KGHSH and LQKENI. Between the trimmed V and J ends, which lost 6 bases and 0 bases, there was a span of 12 bases. The CDR3 loop reads CASSSGLSSYEQYF. CDR3 coding DNA: TGTGCCAGCTCCTCAGGGTTATCCTCCTACGAGCAGTACTTC.

The J gene is TRBJ2-7, the V gene TRBV7-9; 11 nucleotides match TRBD1. The CDR3 sequence is 14 residues long. After removal of 5 bases from V and 3 bases from J, the junction contained 3 bases not matched to a gene. Germline loops: CDR1 SEHNR, CDR2 FQNEAQ (reference sequence). The DNA for the CDR3 is TGTGCCAGCAGCACCGGGACAGGGGGCTACGAGCAGTACTTC. This encodes CASSTGTGGYEQYF.

This chain uses TRBV4-1 with TRBJ2-7, with a tentative D call TRBD2 (6 bases). CDR3 length: 15 residues. From germline, CDR1 is MGHRA and CDR2 YSYEKL. Trimming shortened V by 1 base and J by 4 bases, and 14 bases separated the two germline ends. This CDR3 reads CASSQVAGSMYEQYF. The CDR3 DNA reads as TGCGCCAGCAGCCAAGTGGCCGGGAGCATGTACGAGCAGTACTTC.

V gene TRBV27 combines with J gene TRBJ1-6; TRBD1 matches 7 bases. This CDR3 has 15 amino acids. V lost 3 bases, J lost 6 bases, and 5 bases stayed unmatched. Germline V gives CDR1 MNHEY, CDR2 SMNVEV (reference sequence). This chain's CDR3 is CASSFGTAGNSPLHF. CDR3 nucleotides: TGTGCCAGCAGTTTCGGGACAGCCGGTAATTCACCCCTCCACTTT.

The chain has TRBV18 and TRBJ1-2; 7 bases agree with TRBD1. This CDR3 spans 13 amino acids. With V trimmed by 4 bases and J by 8 bases, 7 bases remained unmatched. Germline V gene lookup returns CDR1 KGHSH and CDR2 LQKENI. CDR3 in amino acids: CASSQRQGEGYTF. CDR3 DNA sequence: TGTGCCAGCTCACAACGACAGGGAGAAGGCTACACCTTC.

J is TRBJ2-3 and V is TRBV10-2, with 13 bases matching TRBD2. The CDR3 spans 16 residues. The V segment lost 3 bases and the J segment 3 bases; nucleotides outside the gene matches: 3. Germline CDR1 is WSHSY and CDR2 is SAAADI. This chain's CDR3 is CASSDPTSGRTDTQYF. For the CDR3, the DNA is TGCGCCAGCAGTGACCCGACTAGCGGGAGGACAGATACGCAGTATTTT.

In its sample, this clone was seen a few times. This chain joins TRBV7-2 and TRBJ2-7; 10 positions agree with TRBD2. The V gene end was trimmed by 3 bases and the J gene end by 3 bases; junction bases not matched to a gene: 8. This CDR3 spans 16 amino acids. The germline V gene has CDR1 SGHTA and CDR2 FQGNSA. CDR3 protein: CASSFTLAGDLYEQYF. The CDR3 DNA reads as TGTGCCAGCAGCTTTACTCTAGCGGGAGACCTCTACGAGCAGTACTTC.

The chain links TRBV5-1 to TRBJ2-6, with D maybe TRBD2 (5 bases). Germline V CDR1 and CDR2: SGHRS, YFSETQ. Trimming left V 7 bases short and J 0 bases short, with 11 bases between. The CDR3 runs 15 residues. CDR3 protein: CASGLSSSGANVLTF. The CDR3 bases are TGCGCCAGCGGACTCTCGAGCTCTGGGGCCAACGTCCTGACTTTC. Full variable domain (remainder filled in from reference TRBV5-1 and TRBJ2-6): KAGVTQTPRYLIKTRGQQVTLSCSPISGHRSVSWYQQTPGQGLQFLFEYFSETQRNKGNFPGRFSGRQFSNSRSEMNVSTLELGDSALYLCASGLSSSGANVLTFGAGSRLTVL.

The rearrangement links TRBV5-1 to TRBJ1-2; D perhaps matches TRBD1 (6 bases). Germline V gene sequence: CDR1 SGHRS, CDR2 YFSETQ. Trimming took off 4 bases at V and 8 bases at J, with 18 bases between the two ends. The CDR3 extends over 14 amino acids. CDR3 in amino acids: CASSPQGHEGGYTF. CDR3 sequence (DNA): TGCGCCAGCAGCCCCCAGGGACACGAGGGAGGCTACACCTTC.

The count of this clone is one. The V and J genes are TRBV4-1 and TRBJ2-7; 7 nucleotides align to TRBD1. The CDR3 has 13 residues. V lost 3 bases to trimming and J lost 6 bases; unmatched junction nucleotides: 5. The germline V gene has CDR1 MGHRA and CDR2 YSYEKL. This CDR3 is CASSHRGGGEQYF. CDR3 coding DNA: TGCGCCAGCAGCCACCGAGGGGGCGGCGAGCAGTACTTC.

This clone appeared many times. The chain carries TRBV6-5 and TRBJ2-6; D unclear. The CDR3 runs 13 residues. Trimming stripped 9 bases from V and 1 base from J, with 7 bases between. Germline-derived CDR1 and CDR2 are MNHEY and SVGAGI. This CDR3 is CASAASGANVLTF. CDR3 DNA sequence: TGTGCCAGTGCAGCGTCTGGGGCCAACGTCCTGACTTTC.

This chain links TRBV28 with TRBJ2-5; TRBD1 matches 7 bases. The CDR3 spans 14 residues. V lost 7 bases, J lost 0 bases, and 5 bases stayed unmatched. From germline, CDR1 is MDHEN and CDR2 SYDVKM. CDR3 region: CASTQTGYQETQYF. DNA for the CDR3: TGTGCCAGCACCCAGACAGGGTACCAAGAGACCCAGTACTTC.

The chain uses TRBV6-5 and TRBJ2-7, with 7 bases lining up with TRBD1. From germline, CDR1 is MNHEY and CDR2 SVGAGI. The CDR3 consists of 13 residues. The J segment lost 5 bases and the V segment lost 6 bases, leaving 7 bases of the junction unmatched. This chain's CDR3 is CASRNRGLDEQYF. Here the CDR3 DNA reads TGTGCCAGCAGAAACAGGGGCCTCGACGAGCAGTACTTC.

This chain connects TRBV11-3 to TRBJ2-2, with TRBD1 matching over 7 bases. The CDR3 length is 16 residues. Germline CDR1 SGHNT, CDR2 YENEEA. After removal of 4 bases from V and 5 bases from J, the junction contained 10 bases not matched to a gene. CDR3 residues: CASSSGTDLWTGELFF. In nucleotides, the CDR3 is TGTGCCAGCAGCTCCGGGACAGACCTTTGGACCGGGGAGCTGTTTTTT.

This chain uses TRBV7-6 with TRBJ1-1; 8 nucleotides agree with TRBD1. V shed 5 bases and J 5 bases; nucleotides not matched to a gene: 10. The CDR3 runs 15 residues. Germline-derived CDR1 and CDR2 are SGHVS and FNYEAQ. The CDR3 sequence: CASSPNQGAGTEAFF. CDR3 bases: TGTGCCAGCAGCCCCAATCAGGGGGCAGGGACTGAAGCTTTCTTT.

The V gene is TRBV11-3, the J gene TRBJ2-2; 10 bases line up with TRBD2. The CDR3 is 16 residues long. Germline V gene data show CDR1 as SGHNT and CDR2 as YENEEA. V shed 5 bases, J shed 5 bases, and the junction held 8 bases outside the gene matches. CDR3 amino acids: CASSPSGRARTGELFF. CDR3 nucleotides: TGTGCCAGCAGCCCCAGCGGGAGGGCCCGGACCGGGGAGCTGTTTTTT.

This rearrangement joins TRBV29-1 to TRBJ1-1, with D unclear. The length of the CDR3 is 13 residues. Deletions cut 2 bases from V and 0 bases from J, with 7 bases between. Germline V gene lookup returns CDR1 SQVTM and CDR2 ANQGSEA. CDR3 DNA: TGCAGCGTTGAATTGCAGATGAACACTGAAGCTTTCTTT. Translation gives CSVELQMNTEAFF.